Sequencing of this T cell receptor beta chain was carried out in a study of blood T cells in healthy people across ages. Germline CDR1 is SNHLY and CDR2 is FYNNEI. This CDR3 spans 15 amino acids. V was clipped by 10 bases and J by 9 bases; unmatched bases: 14. The use of a sample-barcoded 5' primer and a J-beta primer mix characterized a second PCR of 7 to 11 cycles. TCRdb processed the 5' RACE reads anew with MiXCR; each CDR3 protein has one entry. The sample lists 1,300,000 or so distinct CDR3 sequences; roughly 60% were seen once. This clonotype was obtained from a man aged 18 to 29 in good health. Sequenced: blood. The genes are TRBV2 and TRBJ2-3, with 12 bases identical to TRBD2. The DNA for the CDR3 is TGTGCCACCACAAAACGGGCTAGCGGGGGGGAGACGCAGTATTTT. Translated, it gives CATTKRASGGETQYF.